One and the same sample provided the 18 T cell receptor beta chains below, sequenced in a study of T cell responses to AZD1222 COVID-19 vaccine. Sequencing used immunoSEQ multiplex PCR; TCRdb keeps in-frame clones, though not all of them. Found here are fewer than 200,000 clones, approximately 94% of them singletons; the top ten hold 1.6%. The starting material was peripheral blood, obtained 28 days after the second AZD1222 dose. The receptors here all came from an adult who received the AZD1222 COVID-19 vaccine.

The rearrangement uses TRBV5-1 and TRBJ1-3; D perhaps matches TRBD1 (5 bases). The CDR3 contains 17 residues. Trimming pared 5 bases from V and 0 bases from J, leaving 18 bases between. Germline V gives CDR1 SGHRS, CDR2 YFSETQ. The CDR3 is CASSFESSGLSGNTIYF. The CDR3 DNA reads as TGCGCCAGCAGTTTTGAATCCTCGGGGCTCTCTGGAAACACCATATATTTT.

CDR3 bases: TGTGCCATTTCGGGGGTTCCCAATGAGCAGTTCTTC. Amino acids: CAISGVPNEQFF. The V call is TRBV6-5, the J call TRBJ2-1; perhaps TRBD2 as D (6 bases). V was trimmed by 10 bases and J by 6 bases, leaving 13 bases between them. The CDR3 has 12 amino acids. Germline loops: CDR1 MNHEY, CDR2 SVGAGI.

The chain combines TRBV28 with TRBJ1-2; possibly TRBD1 for D (5 bases). Germline CDR1 reads MDHEN; CDR2 reads SYDVKM. This CDR3 is 15 amino acids long. The V gene lost 7 bases and the J gene lost 8 bases, with 23 bases spanning the gap. CDR3 nucleotides: TGTGCCAGCACCTTCCAGTCCGGGGGTATGGGGGGCTACACCTTC. This gives the protein CASTFQSGGMGGYTF.

Only one count was recorded for this clone. V is TRBV18 and J is TRBJ1-3; perhaps TRBD1 as D (5 bases). The CDR3 is 15 residues long. Germline loops: CDR1 KGHSH, CDR2 LQKENI. Trimming left V 3 bases short and J 0 bases short, with 9 bases between. This CDR3 reads CASSPPTDSGNTIYF. The CDR3 DNA reads as TGTGCCAGCTCACCGCCGACAGACTCTGGAAACACCATATATTTT.

The gene calls are TRBV5-1 and TRBJ1-1; maybe TRBD1 (5 bases). The germline V and J ends were trimmed by 0 bases and 7 bases, with 13 bases remaining between them. This CDR3 has 14 residues. Germline-derived CDR1 and CDR2 are SGHRS and YFSETQ. CDR3 amino acids: CASSLERGVSEAFF. The CDR3 DNA is TGCGCCAGCAGCTTGGAACGAGGGGTGAGTGAAGCTTTCTTT.

This chain joins TRBV18 and TRBJ2-1, with 7 bases that match TRBD1. The CDR3 loop spans 15 amino acids. V trimming: 2 bases; J trimming: 5 bases; junction bases outside the gene matches: 6. Germline CDR1 reads KGHSH; CDR2 reads LQKENI. CDR3 bases: TGTGCCAGCTCACCAGCCGGGACAGCTGACAATGAGCAGTTCTTC. Translated, it gives CASSPAGTADNEQFF.

This clone was observed a handful of times. The chain couples TRBV12-3 or TRBV12-4 to TRBJ2-7; D remains unclear. The CDR3 extends over 9 amino acids. The ends were cut back, 10 bases at V and 3 bases at J, with 4 bases in the middle. The CDR3, as DNA: TGTGCCATAAACTACGAGCAGTACTTC. Protein product: CAINYEQYF.

The chain is built from TRBV7-9 and TRBJ1-1, with 9 bases aligning to TRBD1. The CDR3 is made up of 17 amino acids. From germline, CDR1 is SEHNR and CDR2 FQNEAQ (reference sequence). After removal of 3 bases from V and 6 bases from J, the junction contained 14 bases not matched to a gene. CDR3 loop: CASSLQLGGQGNPEAFF. The CDR3 DNA reads TGTGCCAGCAGCTTGCAACTGGGGGGACAGGGTAACCCTGAAGCTTTCTTT.

Only a few counts were recorded for this clone. The chain has TRBV5-8 and TRBJ2-7, with D tentatively TRBD1 or TRBD2 (5 bases each). Germline assignment: CDR1 SGHTS and CDR2 YDEGEE. This CDR3 region has 16 residues. Trimming removed 4 bases from V and 2 bases from J, with 19 bases in between. The CDR3 nucleotides read TGTGCCAGCAGCCTGGCTAGGGACCCAATTACCTACGAGCAGTACTTC. It codes for CASSLARDPITYEQYF.

The V gene is TRBV7-2, the J gene TRBJ2-6, with D tentatively TRBD1 or TRBD2 (5 bases each). The V and J ends lost 3 bases and 0 bases respectively, with 12 bases between them. This CDR3 is built from 17 residues. Germline lookup yields CDR1 SGHTA and CDR2 FQGNSA. DNA of the CDR3: TGTGCCAGCAGCTTCGGGGCCACTCACTCTGGGGCCAACGTCCTGACTTTC. This codes for CASSFGATHSGANVLTF.

The V gene is TRBV27, the J gene TRBJ1-1, with D unclear. Trimming removed 2 bases from V and 5 bases from J, with 18 bases in between. Germline loops: CDR1 MNHEY, CDR2 SMNVEV (reference sequence). This CDR3 has 16 amino acids. In DNA form, the CDR3 reads TGTGCCAGCAGTTTAGGTCGGGGATTTGTGGGGACTGAAGCTTTCTTT. Amino acids: CASSLGRGFVGTEAFF.

The V and J genes are TRBV9 and TRBJ2-3; TRBD2 matches at 11 bases. Germline trimming cut 3 bases from V and 7 bases from J; bases unmatched to any gene: 4. Per the germline V gene, CDR1 is SGDLS and CDR2 is YYNGEE. CDR3 length: 14 residues. CDR3 loop: CASSEGLAVNTQYF. The CDR3 DNA reads TGTGCCAGCAGCGAGGGACTAGCGGTGAATACGCAGTATTTT.

The gene calls are TRBV5-1 and TRBJ1-1, with D maybe TRBD1 (5 bases). Trimming pared 4 bases from V and 1 base from J, leaving 11 bases between. Looked up from germline, CDR1 is SGHRS and CDR2 is YFSETQ. The CDR3 is made up of 14 amino acids. Here the CDR3 reads CASSLRQSNTEAFF. CDR3 bases: TGCGCCAGCAGCCTCCGACAGTCGAACACTGAAGCTTTCTTT.

V and J are TRBV5-4 and TRBJ2-5; the D gene is possibly TRBD2 (5 bases). The ends were cut back, 1 base at V and 5 bases at J, with 9 bases in the middle. The CDR3 totals 13 residues. CDR1 is SGHNT, CDR2 YYREEE, per germline (reference sequence). The CDR3: CASSLYSGETQYF. CDR3 DNA sequence: TGTGCCAGCAGCTTGTACTCGGGGGAGACCCAGTACTTC.

The V gene is TRBV20-1, the J gene TRBJ1-2; D is unresolved. V dropped 5 bases and J dropped 5 bases, with 3 bases sitting between them. The CDR3 contains 9 residues. Germline CDR1 is DFQATT and CDR2 is SNEGSKA (reference sequence). The CDR3 nucleotides are TGCAGTGCTGGGTATGGCTACACCTTC. Protein sequence: CSAGYGYTF.

The V gene is TRBV24-1, the J gene TRBJ1-2; D not certain. The V gene's germline CDR1 is KGHDR and CDR2 SFDVKD. V shed 1 base and J shed 10 bases, with 12 bases lying between them. The CDR3 is 13 amino acids. CDR3 in amino acids: CATSDFSNSVYTF. Written as DNA, the CDR3 is TGTGCCACCAGTGATTTTTCGAATAGTGTCTACACCTTC.

The chain joins TRBV11-2 to TRBJ2-7, with D maybe TRBD1 (6 bases). Per germline, CDR1 SGHAT and CDR2 FQNNGV. V lost 7 bases, J lost 2 bases, and 12 bases lay in between. The CDR3 sequence is 13 residues long. The CDR3 bases are TGTGCCAGCACTTCGGACAGAGCCTACGAGCAGTACTTC. It is translated as CASTSDRAYEQYF.

This chain joins TRBV10-2 and TRBJ1-6, with no clear D. The CDR3 spans 15 residues. The V gene lost 7 bases and the J gene lost 0 bases, with 10 bases spanning the gap. Per germline, CDR1 WSHSY and CDR2 SAAADI. The CDR3 reads CASKQTSSYNSPLHF. In DNA form, the CDR3 reads TGCGCCAGCAAACAAACGAGCTCCTATAATTCACCCCTCCACTTT.